This TCR beta chain was obtained from a study of identifying expanded T cells in peripheral blood. Germline V lookup: CDR1 MNHEY, CDR2 SVGAGI. The CDR3 has 15 residues. V shed 4 bases, J shed 0 bases, and the junction held 3 bases outside the gene matches. The protocol was immunoSEQ multiplex PCR, while the TCRdb copy is restricted to in-frame clones and leaves out a portion. The repertoire has roughly 100,000 clones, more than 70% of them found once; the top ten carry 13% to 15%. Whole-study findings and limits: Variance in clone template counts between roughly two-week samples significantly increased with total template count across all healthy donors. About 1.2 clones differed between technical replicates, versus about 15 and 19 over time.

With respect to this clone: Its antigen is as yet unknown.

No infections or other immune events were documented during collection. The clonotype comes from a person aged 18 to 75 in good health. The sequencing sample was made of blood. The rearrangement joins TRBV6-5 to TRBJ1-1, with 9 bases that match TRBD1. Written as DNA, the CDR3 is TGTGCCAGCAGTTCGACAGGGGGATTGAACACTGAAGCTTTCTTT. It codes for CASSSTGGLNTEAFF.